Presented here are 5 T cell receptor beta chains from one specimen sequenced in a study of shared clonotypes between healthy human individuals. The data were produced by immunoSEQ multiplex PCR, yet TCRdb's version contains in-frame clones alone and is incomplete. The sample holds 2 million to 3 million clones, approximately 94% seen once. Input material: naive CD4+ T cells from PBMCs. Stated subset: CD45RA+ positively selected. Receptor source: a young man in good health. Some clones in this sample may be carry-over from other donors' samples.

This chain uses TRBV5-5 with TRBJ2-3, with 7 bases lining up with TRBD2. The germline V gene has CDR1 SGHKS and CDR2 YYEKEE (reference sequence). The junction had 9 bases not matched to a gene; V was cut back by 4 bases and J by 1 base. The CDR3 covers 16 residues. CDR3 nucleotide sequence: TGTGCCAGCAGCGGCCGGAGGGAGGGACGCACAGATACGCAGTATTTT. As protein: CASSGRREGRTDTQYF.

CDR3 region: CASSRYGGSLGTDTQYF. CDR3 DNA: TGTGCCAGCAGCCGCTACGGCGGGTCTCTTGGCACAGATACGCAGTATTTT. The chain joins TRBV14 to TRBJ2-3; TRBD2 might be the D (5 bases). This CDR3 is built from 17 residues. The germline V and J ends were trimmed by 4 bases and 1 base, with 18 bases remaining between them. The V gene's germline CDR1 is SGHDN and CDR2 FVKESK.

The V and J genes are TRBV2 and TRBJ2-5; 10 nucleotides align to TRBD2. Germline CDR1 is SNHLY and CDR2 is FYNNEI. This CDR3 contains 14 residues. The V and J ends lost 3 bases and 10 bases, in that order; junction bases with no gene match: 8. This CDR3 reads CASSDRTSGQGQYF. CDR3 nucleotide sequence: TGTGCCAGCAGTGATAGGACTAGCGGACAGGGCCAGTACTTC.

The rearrangement uses TRBV2 and TRBJ2-3, with TRBD1 as a possible D gene (6 bases). Trimming shortened V by 1 base and J by 4 bases, and 9 bases separated the two germline ends. From germline, CDR1 is SNHLY and CDR2 FYNNEI. The CDR3 runs 14 residues. The DNA of the CDR3 is TGTGCCAGCAGTGAAGAGGGGGTGGCAGATACGCAGTATTTT. Translated, it gives CASSEEGVADTQYF.

This sequence joins TRBV28 and TRBJ1-2; 7 bases are a match to TRBD1. From germline, CDR1 is MDHEN and CDR2 SYDVKM. The CDR3 runs 13 residues. J gave up 8 bases and V 6 bases, and 9 bases lay outside the gene matches. CDR3 residues: CASRSTGVGGYTF. As DNA, the CDR3 is TGTGCCAGCAGGAGTACAGGGGTCGGCGGCTACACCTTC.